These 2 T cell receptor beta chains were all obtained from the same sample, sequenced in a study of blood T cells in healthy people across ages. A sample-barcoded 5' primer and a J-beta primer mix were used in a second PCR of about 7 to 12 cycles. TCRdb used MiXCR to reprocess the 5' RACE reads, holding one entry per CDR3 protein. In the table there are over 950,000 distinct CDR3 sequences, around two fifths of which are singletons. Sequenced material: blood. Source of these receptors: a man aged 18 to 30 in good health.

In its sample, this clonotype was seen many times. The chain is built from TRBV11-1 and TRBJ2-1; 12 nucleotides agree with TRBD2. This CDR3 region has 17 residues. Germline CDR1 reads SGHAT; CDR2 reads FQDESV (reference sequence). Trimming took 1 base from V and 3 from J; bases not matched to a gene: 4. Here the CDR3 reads CASSLGTSGGRYNEQFF. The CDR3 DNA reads TGTGCCAGCAGCTTAGGTACTAGCGGGGGGCGCTACAATGAGCAGTTCTTC.

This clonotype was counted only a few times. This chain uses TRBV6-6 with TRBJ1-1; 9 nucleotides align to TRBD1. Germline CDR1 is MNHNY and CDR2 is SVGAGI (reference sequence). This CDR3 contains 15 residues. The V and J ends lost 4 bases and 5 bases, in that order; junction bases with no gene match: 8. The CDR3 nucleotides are TGTGCCAGCAGTTTCCCGGGACAGGGAGGTACTGAAGCTTTCTTT. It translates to CASSFPGQGGTEAFF.